Each of the 14 T cell receptor beta chains below was sequenced from the same sample in a study of early T cells in non-severe SARS-CoV-2 infection. One entry per CDR3 protein results from TCRdb running MiXCR on the 5' RACE reads. The data hold 65,000 to 70,000 distinct CDR3 sequences, with roughly 11% observed a single time. Sequencing was performed on whole blood. Every receptor here comes from an adult who was a healthcare worker with PCR-confirmed SARS-CoV-2 infection or an uninfected control (not recorded which).

The V call is TRBV27, the J call TRBJ2-2; perhaps TRBD1 as D (5 bases). There are 14 residues in the CDR3. V lost 6 bases, J lost 6 bases, and 14 bases lay in between. The V gene's germline CDR1 is MNHEY and CDR2 SMNVEV (reference sequence). The CDR3 DNA is TGTGCCAGCAGCCCCTCAGGGTCGGCCGGGGAGCTGTTTTTT. Its protein is CASSPSGSAGELFF.

The chain employs TRBV6-6 and TRBJ1-1; 7 nucleotides match TRBD1. The CDR3 extends over 11 amino acids. The V and J ends lost 4 bases and 11 bases, in that order; junction bases with no gene match: 4. CDR1 is MNHNY and CDR2 is SVGAGI in the germline V gene (reference sequence). The CDR3 is CASSSPTGAFF. The CDR3 DNA reads as TGTGCCAGCAGTTCCCCGACAGGGGCTTTCTTT.

This clonotype was recorded a few times. The chain links TRBV7-9 to TRBJ1-1; D is uncertain. CDR1 SEHNR and CDR2 FQNEAQ come from the germline V gene (reference sequence). V was clipped by 6 bases and J by 1 base, with 12 bases between them. The CDR3 extends over 14 amino acids. The CDR3 is CASSRTGGNTEAFF. CDR3 bases: TGTGCCAGCAGTCGGACGGGAGGGAACACTGAAGCTTTCTTT.

This clonotype was seen only a few times. The chain couples TRBV20-1 to TRBJ2-7, with 10 bases fitting TRBD2. The CDR3 has 14 amino acids. Germline CDR1 and CDR2: DFQATT and SNEGSKA (reference sequence). The trim removed 3 bases at V and 6 bases at J, leaving 8 bases unmatched. CDR3 in amino acids: CSASTASGSSEQYF. The DNA of the CDR3 is TGCAGTGCTAGCACCGCTAGCGGGAGTAGCGAGCAGTACTTC.

This clonotype has ten or more counts. The gene calls are TRBV6-2 or TRBV6-3 and TRBJ2-7; no clear D. Trimming cost V 0 bases and J 3 bases, with 3 bases left between them. This CDR3 has 12 residues. CDR1 is MNHEY and CDR2 is SVGEGT in the germline V gene. This CDR3 is CASSYSIYEQYF. DNA for the CDR3: TGTGCCAGCAGTTACTCGATCTACGAGCAGTACTTC.

This clonotype was recorded many times. The chain is built from TRBV20-1 and TRBJ2-7; D possibly uses TRBD1 or TRBD2 (7 bases each). Trimming shortened V by 0 bases and J by 4 bases, and 16 bases separated the two germline ends. Per germline, CDR1 DFQATT and CDR2 SNEGSKA (reference sequence). The length of the CDR3 is 15 residues. CDR3: CSARDPARGGYEQYF. CDR3 nucleotide sequence: TGCAGTGCTAGAGATCCAGCCAGGGGGGGTTACGAGCAGTACTTC.

The rearrangement joins TRBV9 to TRBJ2-1, with TRBD2 as a possible D gene (6 bases). V gave up 1 base and J gave up 4 bases, with 12 bases separating them. The CDR3 totals 15 residues. Germline-derived CDR1 and CDR2 are SGDLS and YYNGEE. The DNA of the CDR3 is TGTGCCAGCAGCGTAAGGGAGGTCTCTTACAATGAGCAGTTCTTC. It yields the protein CASSVREVSYNEQFF. The full variable domain, in which reference TRBV9 and TRBJ2-1 provide the parts outside the CDR3, is DSGVTQTPKHLITATGQRVTLRCSPRSGDLSVYWYQQSLDQGLQFLIQYYNGEERAKGNILERFSAQQFPDLHSELNLSSLELGDSALYFCASSVREVSYNEQFFGPGTRLTVL.

The J gene is TRBJ2-1, the V gene TRBV6-5, with D perhaps TRBD2 (5 bases). V lost 5 bases and J 0 bases, leaving 14 bases between the germline ends. Germline values: CDR1 MNHEY, CDR2 SVGAGI. The CDR3 contains 16 residues. The DNA of the CDR3 is TGTGCCAGCAGTCGCCGCGGACTCCGCTCCTACAATGAGCAGTTCTTC. Amino acids: CASSRRGLRSYNEQFF.

This clonotype was observed at least ten times. The gene calls are TRBV20-1 and TRBJ1-3; 7 nucleotides agree with TRBD1. V lost 2 bases and J lost 2; bases outside the gene matches: 3. The CDR3 sequence is 14 residues long. Germline CDR1 DFQATT, CDR2 SNEGSKA (reference sequence). The CDR3 DNA reads TGCAGTGCTAGACAGGGGGGACCTGGAAACACCATATATTTT. Protein: CSARQGGPGNTIYF.

To note about this clonotype: A much larger clonotype is one base distant, so this may be a read error. V is TRBV29-1 and J is TRBJ2-5; D not resolved. V was trimmed by 7 bases and J by 1 base, leaving 10 bases between them. This CDR3 has 12 amino acids. In germline, CDR1 is SQVTM, CDR2 ANQGSEA. The CDR3 DNA sequence: TGCAGCGCTAGGACCCTCCAAGAGACCCAGTACTTC. Its protein is CSARTLQETQYF.

This clonotype was observed a handful of times. This chain connects TRBV7-9 to TRBJ1-3; D unclear. The CDR3 spans 15 residues. The germline V gene encodes CDR1 SEHNR and CDR2 FQNEAQ (reference sequence). Deletions cut 5 bases from V and 0 bases from J, with 11 bases between. CDR3 DNA: TGTGCCAGCAGCCCTCGACGCACCTCTGGAAACACCATATATTTT. The encoded protein is CASSPRRTSGNTIYF.

This clonotype has just a few counts. The chain couples TRBV20-1 to TRBJ2-7; unclear D gene. Trimming removed 0 bases at V and 2 bases at J, with 8 bases between. From germline, CDR1 is DFQATT and CDR2 SNEGSKA (reference sequence). The CDR3 runs 13 residues. The CDR3 nucleotides are TGCAGTGCTAGAGATTCCCTGACCTACGAGCAGTACTTC. Translated, it gives CSARDSLTYEQYF.

This clonotype showed up just a few times. This rearrangement joins TRBV4-1 to TRBJ1-2, with D possibly being TRBD1 (5 bases). The germline V gene encodes CDR1 MGHRA and CDR2 YSYEKL. V lost 4 bases and J 4 bases, leaving 19 bases between the germline ends. The CDR3 contains 16 residues. CDR3 region: CASSPVPGRRLYGYTF. For the CDR3, the DNA is TGCGCCAGCAGCCCCGTACCGGGACGGAGACTCTATGGCTACACCTTC.

The V and J genes are TRBV27 and TRBJ2-1; 9 bases map to TRBD2. There are 17 residues in the CDR3. Unmatched junction bases numbered 11, after V lost 3 bases and J lost 5 bases. CDR1 and CDR2 from the germline V gene are MNHEY and SMNVEV (reference sequence). CDR3 DNA sequence: TGTGCCAGCAGTTTTGATTCTAGCGGGACTCTCCACAATGAGCAGTTCTTC. It yields the protein CASSFDSSGTLHNEQFF.